This TCR beta chain was profiled in a study of T cells in Graves' hyperthyroidism and ophthalmopathy. General study findings and limits: Ophthalmopathy was distinguished from stable hyperthyroidism by 13 V-J signatures.

The CDR3 covers 15 residues. Between the trimmed V and J ends, which lost 5 bases and 5 bases, there was a span of 15 bases. Germline CDR1 is KGHDR and CDR2 is SFDVKD. This clonotype was observed at least ten times. Its target is not known. TCR beta CDR3 region amplification was performed from RNA transcripts. The HTBI primer set drove a first-round RT-PCR of the TCR CDR3. MiXCR, run by TCRdb on the multiplex PCR reads, gives a single entry per CDR3 protein. The sample contains about 570,000 distinct CDR3 sequences, 13% to 15% of which appear only once. Absent ophthalmopathy progression within 18 months defined stable Graves' hyperthyroidism. Hyperthyroidism had been newly diagnosed in patients aged 18 to 65, and its duration was under 2 months.

Sequenced sample: blood. The chain combines TRBV24-1 with TRBJ2-1; D is perhaps TRBD2 (6 bases). The TCR comes from a woman in her thirties or forties with Graves' hyperthyroidism. CDR3 region: CATSGRDIGNNEQFF. The CDR3 DNA reads as TGTGCCACCAGTGGGCGGGATATTGGGAACAATGAGCAGTTCTTC.